This record looks at one T cell receptor beta chain sequence and its context. The source of the sample is a study of radiation and T cells in renal cell carcinoma. Specified time point: blood 2 weeks post-SBRT. Treatment indicated: 15 Gy SBRT to primary tumor, nephrectomy 4 weeks later. Germline-derived CDR1 and CDR2 are LNHDA and SQIVND (reference sequence). The CDR3 consists of 15 residues. J gave up 4 bases and V 3 bases, and 8 bases lay outside the gene matches. The method was immunoSEQ multiplex PCR; TCRdb's version includes in-frame clones alone and lacks a portion of them. This sample has 150,000 or so clones, with 80% to 90% found just once.

The V gene is TRBV19, the J gene TRBJ1-2; 7 bases fit TRBD1. This clonotype was sampled from a woman in her forties or fifties with renal cell carcinoma. The sequencing here drew on blood, taken from a patient whose treatment included radiotherapy and nephrectomy. CDR3 loop: CASSIHSRDSYGYTF. The CDR3 nucleotides read TGTGCCAGTAGTATTCATTCCCGGGACAGCTATGGCTACACCTTC.